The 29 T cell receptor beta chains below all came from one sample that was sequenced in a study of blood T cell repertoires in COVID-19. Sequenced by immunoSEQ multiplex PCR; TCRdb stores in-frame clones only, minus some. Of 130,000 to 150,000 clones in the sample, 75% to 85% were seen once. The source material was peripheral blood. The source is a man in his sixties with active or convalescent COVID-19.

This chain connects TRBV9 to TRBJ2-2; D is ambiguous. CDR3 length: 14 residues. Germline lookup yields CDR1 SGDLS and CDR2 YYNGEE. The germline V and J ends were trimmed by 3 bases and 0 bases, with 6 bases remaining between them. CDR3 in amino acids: CASSGPSNTGELFF. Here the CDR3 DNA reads TGTGCCAGCAGCGGGCCATCGAACACCGGGGAGCTGTTTTTT.

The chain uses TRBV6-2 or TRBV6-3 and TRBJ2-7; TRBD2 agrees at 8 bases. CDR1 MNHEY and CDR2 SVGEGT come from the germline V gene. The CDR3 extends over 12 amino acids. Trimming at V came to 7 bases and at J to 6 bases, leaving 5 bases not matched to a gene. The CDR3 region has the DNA TGTGCCAGCACCCCCCGGGGGGGCGAGCAGTACTTC. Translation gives CASTPRGGEQYF.

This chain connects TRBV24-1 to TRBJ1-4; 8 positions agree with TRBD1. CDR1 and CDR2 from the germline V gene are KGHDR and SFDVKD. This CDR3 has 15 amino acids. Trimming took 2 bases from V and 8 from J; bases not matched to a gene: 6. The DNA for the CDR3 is TGTGCCACCAGTGATTCCAGGGGGCTGGGGGAAAAACTGTTTTTT. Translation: CATSDSRGLGEKLFF.

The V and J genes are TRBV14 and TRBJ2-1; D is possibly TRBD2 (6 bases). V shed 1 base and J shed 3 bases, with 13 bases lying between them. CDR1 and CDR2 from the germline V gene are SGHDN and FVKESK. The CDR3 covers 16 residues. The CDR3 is CASSQARGGVYNEQFF. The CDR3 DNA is TGTGCCAGCAGCCAAGCCCGGGGAGGTGTCTACAATGAGCAGTTCTTC.

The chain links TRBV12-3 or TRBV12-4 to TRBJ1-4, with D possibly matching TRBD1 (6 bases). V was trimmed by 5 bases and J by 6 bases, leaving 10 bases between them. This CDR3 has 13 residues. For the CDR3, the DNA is TGTGCCAGCAGTCTGGGACAATATGAAAAACTGTTTTTT. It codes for CASSLGQYEKLFF.

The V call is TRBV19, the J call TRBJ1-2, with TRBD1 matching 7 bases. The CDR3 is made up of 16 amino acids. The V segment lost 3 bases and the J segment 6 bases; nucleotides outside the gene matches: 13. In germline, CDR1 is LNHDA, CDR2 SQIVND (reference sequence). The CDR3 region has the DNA TGTGCCAGTAGTATTAAGGGTTGGATCGGGACAGATGGCTACACCTTC. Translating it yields CASSIKGWIGTDGYTF.

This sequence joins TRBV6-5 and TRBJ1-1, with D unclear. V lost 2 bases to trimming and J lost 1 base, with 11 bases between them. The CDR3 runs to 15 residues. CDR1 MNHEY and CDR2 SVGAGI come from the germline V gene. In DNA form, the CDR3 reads TGTGCCAGCAGTTACAAGCCCGCCCAGAACACTGAAGCTTTCTTT. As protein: CASSYKPAQNTEAFF.

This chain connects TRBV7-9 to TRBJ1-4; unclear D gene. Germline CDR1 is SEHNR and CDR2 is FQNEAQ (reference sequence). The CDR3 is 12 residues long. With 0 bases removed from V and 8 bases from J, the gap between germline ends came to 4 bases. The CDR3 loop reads CASSLAAEKLFF. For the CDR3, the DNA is TGTGCCAGCAGCTTAGCAGCGGAAAAACTGTTTTTT.

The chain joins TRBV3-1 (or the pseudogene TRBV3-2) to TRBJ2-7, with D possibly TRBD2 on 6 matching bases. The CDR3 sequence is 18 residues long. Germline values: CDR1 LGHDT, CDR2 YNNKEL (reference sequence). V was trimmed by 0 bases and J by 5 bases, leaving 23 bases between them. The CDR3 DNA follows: TGTGCCAGCAGCCAAGATAATGAGAGCGGGTGGACCCCCCACGAGCAGTACTTC. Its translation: CASSQDNESGWTPHEQYF.

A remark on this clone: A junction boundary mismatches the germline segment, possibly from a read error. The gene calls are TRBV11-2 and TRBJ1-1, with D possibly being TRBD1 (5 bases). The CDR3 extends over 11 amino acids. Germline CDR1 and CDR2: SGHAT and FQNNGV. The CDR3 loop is CASSLQGGRLF. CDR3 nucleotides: TGTGCCAGCAGCTTACAGGGTGGAAGGCTCTTT.

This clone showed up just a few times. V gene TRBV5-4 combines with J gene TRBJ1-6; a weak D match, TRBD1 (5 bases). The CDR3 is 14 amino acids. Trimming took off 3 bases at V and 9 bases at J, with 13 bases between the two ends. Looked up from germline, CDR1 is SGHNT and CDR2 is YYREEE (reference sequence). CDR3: CASSYGTLGSPLHF. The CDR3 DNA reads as TGTGCCAGCAGCTACGGGACTTTGGGTTCACCCCTCCACTTT. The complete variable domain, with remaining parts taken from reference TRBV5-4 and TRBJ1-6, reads ETGVTQSPTHLIKTRGQQVTLRCSSQSGHNTVSWYQQALGQGPQFIFQYYREEENGRGNFPPRFSGLQFPNYSSELNVNALELDDSALYLCASSYGTLGSPLHFGNGTRLTVT.

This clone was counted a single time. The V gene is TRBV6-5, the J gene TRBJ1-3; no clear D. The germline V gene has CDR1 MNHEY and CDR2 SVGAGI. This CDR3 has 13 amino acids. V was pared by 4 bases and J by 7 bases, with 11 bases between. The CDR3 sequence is CASSSGQRNTIYF. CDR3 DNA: TGTGCCAGCAGTTCGGGTCAGAGGAACACCATATATTTT.

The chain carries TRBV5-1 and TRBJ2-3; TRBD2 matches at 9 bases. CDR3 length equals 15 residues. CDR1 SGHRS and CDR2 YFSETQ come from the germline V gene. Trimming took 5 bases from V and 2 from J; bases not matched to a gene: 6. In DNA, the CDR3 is TGCGCCAGCAGTGTGGCTAGCGGGAACACAGATACGCAGTATTTT. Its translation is CASSVASGNTDTQYF.

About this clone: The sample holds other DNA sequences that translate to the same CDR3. CDR3 DNA: TGTGCCAGCAGCGTTAGCGGGAGCTCCTACAATGAGCAGTTCTTC. It specifies CASSVSGSSYNEQFF. The V gene is TRBV9, the J gene TRBJ2-1; TRBD2 agrees at 9 bases. The CDR3 is made up of 15 amino acids. Germline CDR1 is SGDLS and CDR2 is YYNGEE. The V segment lost 2 bases and the J segment 0 bases; nucleotides outside the gene matches: 0.

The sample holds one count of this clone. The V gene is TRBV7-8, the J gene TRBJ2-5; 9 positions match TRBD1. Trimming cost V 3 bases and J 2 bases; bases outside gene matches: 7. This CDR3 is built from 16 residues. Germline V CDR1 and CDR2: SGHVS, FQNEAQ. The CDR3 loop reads CASSFSTGGRQETQYF. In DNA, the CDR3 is TGTGCCAGCAGCTTCTCGACAGGGGGAAGGCAAGAGACCCAGTACTTC.

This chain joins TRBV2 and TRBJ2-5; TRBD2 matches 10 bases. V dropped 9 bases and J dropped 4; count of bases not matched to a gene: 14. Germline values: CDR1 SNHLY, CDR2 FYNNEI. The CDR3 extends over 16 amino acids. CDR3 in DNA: TGTGCCAGTTCAAGGGGAGCGGGAGGGCCGGGAGAGACCCAGTACTTC. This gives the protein CASSRGAGGPGETQYF.

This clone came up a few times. The CDR3 reads CASRIRGGPTGELFF. For the CDR3, the DNA is TGTGCCAGCAGGATTAGAGGGGGACCCACCGGGGAGCTGTTTTTT. The chain is built from TRBV5-4 and TRBJ2-2, with D perhaps TRBD1 (6 bases). The ends were cut back, 5 bases at V and 4 bases at J, with 15 bases in the middle. CDR3 length: 15 amino acids. CDR1 and CDR2 from the germline V gene are SGHNT and YYREEE (reference sequence).

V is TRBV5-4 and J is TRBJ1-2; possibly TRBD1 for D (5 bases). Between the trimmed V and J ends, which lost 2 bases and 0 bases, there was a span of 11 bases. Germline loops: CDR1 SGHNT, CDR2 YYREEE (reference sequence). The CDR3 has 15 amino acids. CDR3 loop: CASSFYPGANYGYTF. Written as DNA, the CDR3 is TGTGCCAGCAGCTTTTATCCGGGGGCTAACTATGGCTACACCTTC.

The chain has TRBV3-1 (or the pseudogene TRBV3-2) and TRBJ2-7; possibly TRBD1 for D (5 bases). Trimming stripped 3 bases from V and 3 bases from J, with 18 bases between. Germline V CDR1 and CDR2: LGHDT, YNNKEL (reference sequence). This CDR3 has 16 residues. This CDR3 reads CASSQRQSWSGYEQYF. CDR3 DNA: TGTGCCAGCAGCCAGAGACAGAGCTGGTCCGGCTACGAGCAGTACTTC.

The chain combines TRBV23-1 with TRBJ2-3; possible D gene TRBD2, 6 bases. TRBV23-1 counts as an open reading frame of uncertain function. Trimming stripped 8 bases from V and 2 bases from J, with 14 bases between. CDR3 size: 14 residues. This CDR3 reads CASLWDSFTDTQYF. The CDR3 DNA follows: TGCGCCAGCCTCTGGGACTCGTTCACAGATACGCAGTATTTT.

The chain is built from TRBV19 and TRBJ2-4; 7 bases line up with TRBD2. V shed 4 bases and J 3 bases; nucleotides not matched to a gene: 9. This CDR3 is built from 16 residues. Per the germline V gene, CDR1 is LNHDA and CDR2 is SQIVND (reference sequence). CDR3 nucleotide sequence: TGTGCCAGTAGTAGGGGAGCGACGGGGGGCAAAAACATTCAGTACTTC. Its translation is CASSRGATGGKNIQYF.

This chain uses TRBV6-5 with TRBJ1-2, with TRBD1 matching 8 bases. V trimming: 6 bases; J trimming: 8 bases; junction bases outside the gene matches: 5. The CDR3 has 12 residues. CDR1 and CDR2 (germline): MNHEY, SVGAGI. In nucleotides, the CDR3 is TGTGCCAGCAGCTCGACAGGGGCAGGCTACACCTTC. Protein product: CASSSTGAGYTF.

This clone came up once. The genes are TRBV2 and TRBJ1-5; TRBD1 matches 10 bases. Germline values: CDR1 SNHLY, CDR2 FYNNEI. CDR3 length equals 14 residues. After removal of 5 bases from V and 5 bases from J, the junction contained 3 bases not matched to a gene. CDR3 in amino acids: CASSTGTGDQPQHF. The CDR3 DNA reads TGTGCCAGCAGTACCGGGACAGGGGATCAGCCCCAGCATTTT.

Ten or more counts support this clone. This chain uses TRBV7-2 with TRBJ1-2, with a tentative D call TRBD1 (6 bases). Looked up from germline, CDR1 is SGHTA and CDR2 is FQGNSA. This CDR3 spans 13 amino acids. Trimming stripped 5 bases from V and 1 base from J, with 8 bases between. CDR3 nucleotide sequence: TGTGCCAGCAGCCCGGACAGTAACTATGGCTACACCTTC. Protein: CASSPDSNYGYTF.

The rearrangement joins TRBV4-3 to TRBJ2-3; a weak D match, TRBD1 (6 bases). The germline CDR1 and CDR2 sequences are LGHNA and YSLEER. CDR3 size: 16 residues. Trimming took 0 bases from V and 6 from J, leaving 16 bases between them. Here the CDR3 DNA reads TGCGCCAGCAGCCAAGAGGTCAGGGGCCCTCAGGATACGCAGTATTTT. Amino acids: CASSQEVRGPQDTQYF.

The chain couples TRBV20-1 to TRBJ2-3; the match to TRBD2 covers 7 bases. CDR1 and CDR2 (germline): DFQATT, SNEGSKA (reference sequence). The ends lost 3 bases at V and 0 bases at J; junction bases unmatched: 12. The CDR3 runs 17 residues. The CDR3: CSASGTTNPISTDTQYF. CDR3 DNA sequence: TGCAGTGCTAGTGGGACTACCAACCCAATTAGCACAGATACGCAGTATTTT.

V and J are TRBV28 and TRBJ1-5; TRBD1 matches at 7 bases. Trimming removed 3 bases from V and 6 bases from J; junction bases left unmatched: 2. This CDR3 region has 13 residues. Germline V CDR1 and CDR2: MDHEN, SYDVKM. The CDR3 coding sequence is TGTGCCAGCAGTTTGAGGGGGCCTCAGCCCCAGCATTTT. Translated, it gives CASSLRGPQPQHF.

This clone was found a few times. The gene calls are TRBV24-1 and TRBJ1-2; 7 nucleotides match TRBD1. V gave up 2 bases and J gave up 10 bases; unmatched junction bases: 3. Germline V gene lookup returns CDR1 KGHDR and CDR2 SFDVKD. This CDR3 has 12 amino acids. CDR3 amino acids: CATSDSRGDYTF. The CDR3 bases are TGTGCCACCAGTGATTCCAGGGGGGACTACACCTTC.

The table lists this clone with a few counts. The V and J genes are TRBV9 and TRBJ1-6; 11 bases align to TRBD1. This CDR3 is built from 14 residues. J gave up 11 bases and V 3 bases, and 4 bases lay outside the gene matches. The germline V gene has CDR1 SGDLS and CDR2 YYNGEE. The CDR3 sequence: CASSARDRGAPLHF. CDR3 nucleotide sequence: TGTGCCAGCAGCGCAAGGGACAGGGGGGCACCCCTCCACTTT.